Listed below are T cell receptor beta chains from one sample, sequenced in a study of shared clonotypes between healthy human individuals. Produced via immunoSEQ multiplex PCR; TCRdb's table is partial and in-frame only. The table has 2 million to 2.5 million clones, 85% to 95% seen once. Source material: naive CD4+ T cells from PBMCs. The receptors come from a man aged 18 to 30 in good health. Some clones in this sample may be carry-over from other donors' samples. The CDR3 runs from the conserved cysteine through the conserved F or W. D genes are given only for firm matches. Clone size is stated in some rows and not others, as once, few, many or a class when expanded.

v_call clone_size d_call cdr3_aa
TRBV29-1 . . CSVDTLRQGSEQFF
TRBV5-4 . TRBD1 CASSGGTGRGYEQFF
TRBV4-2 once . CASSLWTANTEAFF
TRBV11-2 . TRBD1 CASSLGPRGKTGELFF
TRBV19 . . CASSAGGSQETQYF
TRBV7-3 . . CATGGNTGELFF
TRBV6-1 . . CASSLDGGGYEQYF
TRBV5-5 . . CASSLVPGPSYTIYF
TRBV7-2 . TRBD2 CASSLGTSGGTQYF
TRBV5-1 . . CASSLGYILGTEAFF
TRBV2 . . CASTGEPYGYTF
TRBV6-6 . TRBD1 CASSGTGTDYSPLHF
TRBV5-1 . . CASSLSVEGTEAFF
TRBV7-9 . . CASSQRSESETQYF
TRBV4-1 . TRBD2 CASSQGLAGGTDTQYF
TRBV11-2 . TRBD2 CASSLVSSGGPYNEQFF
TRBV5-8 . TRBD1 CASSLGQGVYSAQYF
TRBV7-2 . TRBD2 CASSPGTSGTYEQYF
TRBV5-6 . . CASSSGRLTGELFF
TRBV7-9 . . CASSLGWTRDTYEQYF